These T cell receptor beta chains were read from a single sample in a study of blood T cells in healthy people across ages. TCRdb re-called the 5' RACE reads through MiXCR, storing one row per CDR3 protein. The sample contains more than 500,000 distinct CDR3 sequences, approximately 26% of which appear only once. These data also featured in a second study, about T cells of mothers and their children.

Sequences were obtained from blood. The receptors were sampled from a boy between 2 and 10 years old in good health. CDR3s include the opening cysteine and the closing phenylalanine or tryptophan. The order of the fields is V gene, D gene, clone size, J gene, CDR3 DNA, CDR3 protein. D genes are given only for firm matches. Rows give clone size only sometimes, using once, few, many, or a class for an expanded clone.

>TRBV6-6|NA|NA|TRBJ1-4
TGTGCCAGCACCAGAGGGTCAGGTTCGCGAAAACTGTTTTTT
CASTRGSGSRKLFF
>TRBV20-1|NA|few|TRBJ2-5
TGCAGTGCTAGAGTCCCGGGGCGGGCCGGCGGCGAGACCCAGTACTTC
CSARVPGRAGGETQYF
>TRBV5-1|TRBD2|NA|TRBJ2-3
TGCGCCAGCAGCTTGAATAGCGGGGCCACAGATACGCAGTATTTT
CASSLNSGATDTQYF
>TRBV20-1|TRBD2|few|TRBJ2-7
TGCAGTGCGGGCCGACTAGCGGGAATTTTCTACGAGCAGTACTTC
CSAGRLAGIFYEQYF
>TRBV19|TRBD1|NA|TRBJ1-2
TGTGCCAGTAGCCACCCCACGGGACAGGGATTCCATGGCTACACCTTC
CASSHPTGQGFHGYTF
>TRBV20-1|NA|NA|TRBJ2-7
TGCAGTGCTAGCGACCGATCCTACGAGCAGTACTTC
CSASDRSYEQYF
>TRBV12-3/TRBV12-4|NA|NA|TRBJ1-1
TGTGCCAGCAGACCCCGAACAGGTCCCTACACTGAAGCTTTCTTT
CASRPRTGPYTEAFF
>TRBV9|TRBD2|few|TRBJ2-1
TGTGCCAGCAGCGTAGCGACTAGCGGAGCCAATGAGCAGTTCTTC
CASSVATSGANEQFF
>TRBV27|TRBD2|few|TRBJ2-7
TGTGCCTGCTCCGCGGGGGTAACCTACGAGCAGTACTTC
CACSAGVTYEQYF
>TRBV7-6|TRBD2|few|TRBJ2-7
TGTGCCAGCAGCTTAGATCCTAGCGGGAACTCCTACGAGCAGTACTTC
CASSLDPSGNSYEQYF
>TRBV20-1|NA|NA|TRBJ2-5
TGCAGTGCCTGGTCCCCCGGAGGGGCCCAGTACTTC
CSAWSPGGAQYF
>TRBV20-1|NA|NA|TRBJ2-1
TGCAGTGCTAGTTATAGGACATCGTACAATGAGCAGTTCTTC
CSASYRTSYNEQFF
>TRBV28|NA|NA|TRBJ2-3
TGTGCCAGCGGTGCAGATACGCAGTATTTT
CASGADTQYF
>TRBV3-1|NA|few|TRBJ2-1
TGTGCCAGCAGCCAAGTAACGTACAATGAGCAGTTCTTC
CASSQVTYNEQFF
>TRBV5-1|TRBD1|few|TRBJ1-2
TGCGCCAGCAGCTTGGGCGGGACAGCCTTCTATGGCTACACCTTC
CASSLGGTAFYGYTF
>TRBV12-3/TRBV12-4|NA|NA|TRBJ1-5
TGTGCCAGCAGTTTATCAATTAATCAGCCCCAGCATTTT
CASSLSINQPQHF
>TRBV6-5|NA|NA|TRBJ1-2
TGTGCCAGCACCCGAAGTAGGATTTTCCTAGGTGGCTACACCTTC
CASTRSRIFLGGYTF
>TRBV3-1|NA|few|TRBJ1-2
TGTGCCAGCAGCGCGGGGGATGGCTACACCTTC
CASSAGDGYTF
>TRBV5-1|TRBD2|NA|TRBJ2-1
TGCGCCAGCAGCCTGTTGCCGGGACTAGCGATCTACAATGAGCAGTTCTTC
CASSLLPGLAIYNEQFF
>TRBV27|NA|NA|TRBJ1-2
TGTGCCAGCACTGAAGCTGGGGGGGATGGCTACACCTTC
CASTEAGGDGYTF
>TRBV20-1|NA|few|TRBJ2-7
TGCAGTGCTAGAGAGCCTAGCGTCCCCTACGAGCAGTACTTC
CSAREPSVPYEQYF
>TRBV15|NA|few|TRBJ1-5
TGTGCCACCAGCAGAGATTCAACCTATCAGCCCCAGCATTTT
CATSRDSTYQPQHF
>TRBV12-3/TRBV12-4|NA|NA|TRBJ1-2
TGTGCCAGCAGTTTCACAGGGACCTATGGCTACACCTTC
CASSFTGTYGYTF
>TRBV7-9|NA|few|TRBJ2-7
TGTGCCGTGGGGCGGGACGAGCAGTACTTC
CAVGRDEQYF
>TRBV6-5|NA|few|TRBJ2-4
TGTGCCAGCAGTTACTCGGGGGCAGCAGGGGCCAAAAACATTCAGTACTTC
CASSYSGAAGAKNIQYF
>TRBV12-3/TRBV12-4|TRBD2|NA|TRBJ2-7
TGTGCCAGCAGTGCCGAACTAGCGGGAGGAAATCGCGAGCAGTACTTC
CASSAELAGGNREQYF
>TRBV4-2|NA|NA|TRBJ1-4
TGTGCCAGCGGGGGGAACGAAAAACTGTTTTTT
CASGGNEKLFF
>TRBV5-1|TRBD2|many|TRBJ2-2
TGCGCCAGCAGCTTAAGCGGGAGTTCTAGCGGGGAGCTGTTTTTT
CASSLSGSSSGELFF
>TRBV7-9|TRBD2|NA|TRBJ2-3
TGTGCCAGCAGCCCTAAGCGGGAACTCACAGATACGCAGTATTTT
CASSPKRELTDTQYF
>TRBV20-1|NA|NA|TRBJ2-2
TGCAGTGCGGCCGGACTGAACACCGGGGAGCTGTTTTTT
CSAAGLNTGELFF
>TRBV6-5|NA|NA|TRBJ2-5
TGTGCCAGCAATCCCTGGGCTAGCCTGGAGACCCAGTACTTC
CASNPWASLETQYF
>TRBV7-8|NA|NA|TRBJ2-4
TGTGCCAGCAGCCCAGGGGTTATCGAAAACATTCAGTACTTC
CASSPGVIENIQYF
>TRBV3-1|NA|NA|TRBJ1-2
TGTGCCAGCAGTCCGACAGGCGCCTATGGCTACACCTTC
CASSPTGAYGYTF
>TRBV20-1|NA|few|TRBJ1-2
TGCAGTTTACCCACAGACTCCTATGGCTACACCTTC
CSLPTDSYGYTF
>TRBV7-9|NA|many|TRBJ1-1
TGTGCCAGCAGCTTAGGGGCCACTGAAGCTTTCTTT
CASSLGATEAFF
>TRBV29-1|TRBD1|NA|TRBJ2-7
TGCAGCGCTCGGGACAGAAACTACGAGCAGTACTTC
CSARDRNYEQYF
>TRBV6-5|NA|NA|TRBJ1-2
TGTGCCAGCACCCGTACACAGGGAGACTATGGCTACACCTTC
CASTRTQGDYGYTF
>TRBV11-2|NA|NA|TRBJ2-6
TGTGCCAGCAGGAACCTAAAGACAGTTAACTCTGGGGCCAACGTCCTGACTTTC
CASRNLKTVNSGANVLTF
>TRBV7-2|TRBD1|NA|TRBJ1-2
TGTGCCAGCAGCTTAGTCCGGACAGGAACCAATGGCTACACCTTC
CASSLVRTGTNGYTF
>TRBV7-9|TRBD1|NA|TRBJ1-4
TGTGCCAGCAGCTTACCCTCACAGGGGTCGGAAACTAATGAAAAACTGTTTTTT
CASSLPSQGSETNEKLFF
>TRBV2|NA|NA|TRBJ2-3
TGTGCCAGCAGTGAAGACTTATCCACAGATACGCAGTATTTT
CASSEDLSTDTQYF
>TRBV6-5|NA|few|TRBJ2-5
TGTGCCAGCAGCAGGACAGCCCTTGAGACCCAGTACTTC
CASSRTALETQYF
>TRBV25-1|NA|few|TRBJ2-7
TGTGCCAGCAGCAAAACAGTGAACTACGAGCAGTACTTC
CASSKTVNYEQYF
>TRBV7-9|TRBD2|NA|TRBJ2-1
TGTGCCAGCAGCCGGTTACAGCGGGGGTTCTACAATGAACAGTTCTTC
CASSRLQRGFYNEQFF
>TRBV29-1|TRBD1|NA|TRBJ1-2
TGCAGCGTTTCCGGGACAGTAGATGGCTACACCTTC
CSVSGTVDGYTF
>TRBV29-1|TRBD2|few|TRBJ2-5
TGCAGCGTTGAACTCGGGAGGCAGAGAGGCCAAGAGACCCAGTACTTC
CSVELGRQRGQETQYF
>TRBV15|NA|many|TRBJ2-1
TGTGCCACCAGCAGAGATCGCGTGGGTGAGCAGTTCTTC
CATSRDRVGEQFF
>TRBV20-1|NA|few|TRBJ2-3
TGCAGTGCTAGAGATCCATGCACAGATACGCAGTATTTT
CSARDPCTDTQYF
>TRBV7-2|TRBD1|NA|TRBJ1-1
TGTGCCAGCAGCTTCTGGGACAGGGGGAACACTGAAGCTTTCTTT
CASSFWDRGNTEAFF
>TRBV10-3|TRBD2|NA|TRBJ2-7
TGTGCCATCAGTGAGCTAGCGGGGGCCAACTACGAGCAGTACTTC
CAISELAGANYEQYF
>TRBV6-5|NA|NA|TRBJ2-7
TGTGCCAGCAGGCTTAATCCGGGGGTACCTTACGAGCAGTACTTC
CASRLNPGVPYEQYF
>TRBV30|NA|NA|TRBJ2-5
TGTGCCTGGAGTGCTACTAGGCTGGAAACCCAGTACTTC
CAWSATRLETQYF
>TRBV11-2|NA|NA|TRBJ1-4
TGTGCCAGCAGTACAAGTCCGAGGGGACTGTTTTTT
CASSTSPRGLFF
>TRBV12-5|NA|few|TRBJ2-1
TGTGCTAGTGGCCCCGGGCTCGGGATAAACAATGAGCAGTTCTTC
CASGPGLGINNEQFF
>TRBV12-5|NA|NA|TRBJ2-1
TGTGCTAGTGGCTTGCCCAGACTAGACTATCACAATGAGCAGTTCTTC
CASGLPRLDYHNEQFF
>TRBV12-5|NA|NA|TRBJ1-1
TGTGCTAGTGGTTTGAAGCGGATTGAAGCTTTCTTT
CASGLKRIEAFF
>TRBV20-1|TRBD2|many|TRBJ2-1
TGCAGTGGCGGGGGGTCCTACAATGAGCAGTTCTTC
CSGGGSYNEQFF
>TRBV6-2/TRBV6-3|TRBD2|NA|TRBJ2-7
TGTGCCAGCAGTTACAGCGGGAGTTTCTACGAGCAGTACTTC
CASSYSGSFYEQYF
>TRBV7-9|TRBD2|NA|TRBJ2-3
TGTGCCAGCAGCAGAGGTAGCGGGATCCTTACGCAGTATTTT
CASSRGSGILTQYF
>TRBV20-1|NA|NA|TRBJ2-3
TGCAGTGCTAGAGATTACCTACAGGGTATAGATACGCAGTATTTT
CSARDYLQGIDTQYF